The table lists the clone carrying this T cell receptor (beta chain) with a count of one. What it binds is unknown. Sample barcodes and UMIs were carried by the TCR alpha and TCR beta cDNA libraries that 5'RACE generated with constant-segment primers. In TCRdb, the 5' RACE reads were re-called with MiXCR into one record per CDR3 protein. The sample contains 300,000 to 400,000 distinct CDR3 sequences, around a fifth of which appear only once. This specimen belongs to a study of T-cell memory formation after mild COVID-19. Study details: Across donors, TCR clusters were largely donor specific. Findings of the study overall: Second-wave clones with a day 37 peak had unconfirmed SARS-CoV-2 specificity.

The sequenced material came from PBMCs or a T cell subset sorted from them (not recorded which). This TCR came from an adult woman who had mild COVID-19 (a few samples of this study predate the infection). Cell type and time point are not known.

CDR3 nucleotide sequence: TGTGCCAGCACCCGCAGGGGGGGTGAGCAGTTCTTC. It codes for CASTRRGGEQFF. The chain couples TRBV2 to TRBJ2-1; TRBD1 or TRBD2 may be the D gene (7 bases each). Germline lookup yields CDR1 SNHLY and CDR2 FYNNEI. The CDR3 consists of 12 residues. Trimming took off 7 bases at V and 9 bases at J, with 13 bases between the two ends.